This T cell receptor (beta chain) is from a study of blood T cells in healthy people across ages (dated by TCRdb to about 2015). For the study in its entirety: In model experiments, roughly one uniquely barcoded TCR beta cDNA molecule per two T cells was captured by template switching. Age-related changes in TCR beta repertoire diversity were measured in the study by deep sequencing normalized with unique cDNA molecular identifiers. Four age groups were formed from the donors: young (average approximately 15 years), middle-aged (less than 40), aged (about 62) and long-lived (approximately 78). To avoid experimental bias, donors of different ages were spread randomly across the sequencing lanes. Using the same blood draw, the study looked at two additional independent replicas of 1 million unique cDNA reads for two donors, one aged 18 to 30 and the other aged 80 or older. General conclusions and limits of the study: Total diversity estimates from one million sequenced T cells were considered lower bounds and underestimates. As age increased, observed TCR beta diversity per million T cells dropped in a roughly linear way, and a significant reduction was already evident by age approximately 40. A strong correlation was found between observed TCR beta diversity and the percentage of naive T cells measured by flow cytometry. The long-lived group showed more naive CD4+ T cells, fewer expanded clones and increased TCR diversity than the aged group, suggesting age selection. Because donor CMV infection status was unknown, age-related changes in expanded clonotypes were potentially confounded. Conclusive comparison of naive and antigen-experienced compartments was prevented by the profiling of bulk unsorted PBMCs.

Via the germline V gene, CDR1 is MGHRA and CDR2 YSYEKL. V lost 1 base and J lost 6 bases; the stretch between them is 13 bases long. The CDR3 runs 14 amino acids, cysteine and phenylalanine included. The kept DNA is CDR3 alone, 42 bases in frame from the first base. The 39 donors, aged about 6 to 100 years, were systemically healthy Caucasian individuals from Russia. Roughly 10 milliliters of peripheral blood were drawn from each donor into EDTA-treated Vacutainer tubes. PBMCs were isolated by Ficoll-Paque density-gradient centrifugation, with at least 6 million obtained per sample. Trizol reagent was used to extract total RNA from PBMCs, with at least 5 micrograms per sample. For every donor, flow cytometry on a PBMC aliquot measured the percentage of naive CD45RAhigh/CD27high T cells. The library was prepared using 5' RACE. The instrument was an Illumina HiSeq 2500. A second PCR of about 6 to 11 cycles was performed with a sample-barcoded 5' primer and a J-beta primer mix. A template-switch 5' adaptor carrying 12 random nucleotides introduced a unique molecular identifier onto each TCR beta cDNA molecule. Each sample yielded at least 2.5 million CDR3-containing paired-end reads. The Mint cDNA synthesis kit, primed by a TRBC-specific oligonucleotide, was used to synthesize first-strand cDNA from all RNA. All cDNA was treated with uracil-DNA glycosylase and then went through a first 18-cycle PCR with the universal primers M1SS and BC2_uni_R. In the paper's pipeline: Normalization of each sample was performed by random selection of 1 million high-quality reads, each carrying a distinct molecular identifier. Reads with shared molecular identifiers were discarded instead of being binned into consensus sequences. MiTCR, run with a Q25 quality threshold and the strictest error-elimination algorithm, handled CDR3 identification, clonotype clustering and error correction. Lower-bound total TCR beta diversity was estimated with a nonparametric unseen species model using Euler transformation. The raw public data were reprocessed by TCRdb itself: fastp quality trimming at Q25, MiXCR clonotype calling, in-frame beta chains only. Rows merge per CDR3 protein into single entries with the most common DNA and genes. TCRdb, not the original authors, processed these V and J calls. The sample has 910,000 or so distinct CDR3 sequences on record, just over 50% of them singletons. The ten largest make up roughly 23% of the sample.

On this clonotype: The antigen it recognizes is unknown. No clone much larger than this one lies a single base away; base qualities are absent.

The rearranged segments are TRBV4-1 and TRBJ2-7, with the D gene not confidently named. The TCR originated in a woman in her fifties or sixties in good health. What was sequenced was blood. CDR3 reads: CASSQGAHISEQYF. The DNA sequence is given as TGCGCCAGCAGCCAAGGAGCGCATATTTCCGAGCAGTACTTC.